The 6 T cell receptor beta chains below all came from one sample that was sequenced in a study of blood T cell repertoires in COVID-19. Clones were read by immunoSEQ multiplex PCR, and TCRdb kept only the in-frame ones, dropping some. The sample holds under 150,000 clones, 85% seen once. Source material: peripheral blood. These receptors were taken from an elderly man with acute or convalescent COVID-19.

The chain has TRBV28 and TRBJ1-2; 9 bases are a match to TRBD1. The CDR3 is made up of 17 amino acids. Germline trimming cut 6 bases from V and 6 bases from J; bases unmatched to any gene: 17. Germline V lookup: CDR1 MDHEN, CDR2 SYDVKM. The DNA for the CDR3 is TGTGCCAGCAGGCCAACCCTCCGGGACAGGGCCGGAGATGGCTACACCTTC. It encodes CASRPTLRDRAGDGYTF.

The CDR3 reads CASSVTSSTGELFF. As DNA, the CDR3 is TGTGCCAGCAGCGTGACTAGCAGCACCGGGGAGCTGTTTTTT. The rearrangement uses TRBV7-9 and TRBJ2-2; 7 bases agree with TRBD2. With V trimmed by 5 bases and J by 4 bases, 4 bases remained unmatched. The CDR3 is 14 residues long. From germline, CDR1 is SEHNR and CDR2 FQNEAQ (reference sequence).

V and J are TRBV5-1 and TRBJ1-1, with no clear D. Trimming took 5 bases from V and 8 from J, leaving 16 bases between them. This CDR3 comprises 13 residues. Germline lookup yields CDR1 SGHRS and CDR2 YFSETQ. The CDR3 sequence: CASSSLTRGEAFF. Written as DNA, the CDR3 is TGCGCCAGCAGTTCTTTGACTCGCGGGGAAGCTTTCTTT.

This chain links TRBV9 with TRBJ2-3; TRBD2 matches 10 bases. CDR1 and CDR2 (germline): SGDLS, YYNGEE. This CDR3 comprises 15 residues. V dropped 7 bases and J dropped 2; count of bases not matched to a gene: 7. CDR3 sequence reads: CASGSLAGFTDTQYF. The DNA of the CDR3 is TGTGCCAGCGGGTCACTAGCGGGGTTCACAGATACGCAGTATTTT. Looking up the rest from reference TRBV9 and TRBJ2-3 gives the full variable domain: DSGVTQTPKHLITATGQRVTLRCSPRSGDLSVYWYQQSLDQGLQFLIQYYNGEERAKGNILERFSAQQFPDLHSELNLSSLELGDSALYFCASGSLAGFTDTQYFGPGTRLTVL.

The V gene is TRBV7-3, the J gene TRBJ2-1; 9 bases agree with TRBD1. Per germline, CDR1 SGHTA and CDR2 FQGTGA. Trimming cost V 5 bases and J 0 bases; bases outside gene matches: 8. This CDR3 region has 17 residues. The CDR3 region is CASSRDRGASSYNEQFF. Here the CDR3 DNA reads TGTGCCAGCAGCCGTGACAGGGGGGCGAGCTCCTACAATGAGCAGTTCTTC.

The J gene is TRBJ1-1, the V gene TRBV19; D unclear. Per the germline V gene, CDR1 is LNHDA and CDR2 is SQIVND (reference sequence). With 2 bases removed from V and 0 bases from J, the gap between germline ends came to 10 bases. This CDR3 contains 15 residues. The CDR3 DNA reads as TGTGCCAGTAGTATATCTACAGACATGAACACTGAAGCTTTCTTT. It codes for CASSISTDMNTEAFF.